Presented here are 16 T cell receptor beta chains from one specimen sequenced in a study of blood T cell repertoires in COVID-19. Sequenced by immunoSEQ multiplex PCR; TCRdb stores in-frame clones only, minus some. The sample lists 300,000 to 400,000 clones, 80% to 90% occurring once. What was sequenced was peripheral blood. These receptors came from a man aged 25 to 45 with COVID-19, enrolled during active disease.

In DNA, the CDR3 is TGTGCCAGCAGCTGGGGCACGATTAGCGGGGTAGAGACCCAGTACTTC. Its translation is CASSWGTISGVETQYF. J is TRBJ2-5 and V is TRBV7-8; 8 nucleotides align to TRBD2. Germline V gives CDR1 SGHVS, CDR2 FQNEAQ. V shed 4 bases, J shed 4 bases, and the junction held 11 bases outside the gene matches. This CDR3 contains 16 residues.

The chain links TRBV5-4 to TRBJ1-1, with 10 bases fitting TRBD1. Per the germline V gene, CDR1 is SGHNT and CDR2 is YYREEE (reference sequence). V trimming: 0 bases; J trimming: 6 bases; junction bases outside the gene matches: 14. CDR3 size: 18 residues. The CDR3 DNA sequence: TGTGCCAGCAGCTTGGCCGACGACAGGGGGCAGGAGGAGTCTGAAGCTTTCTTT. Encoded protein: CASSLADDRGQEESEAFF.

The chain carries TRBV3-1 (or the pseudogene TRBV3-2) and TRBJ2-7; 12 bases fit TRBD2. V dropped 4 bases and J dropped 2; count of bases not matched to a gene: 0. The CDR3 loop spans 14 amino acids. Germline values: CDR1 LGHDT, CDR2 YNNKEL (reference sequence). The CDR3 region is CASSRTSGAYEQYF. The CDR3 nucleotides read TGTGCCAGCAGCCGGACTAGCGGGGCCTACGAGCAGTACTTC.

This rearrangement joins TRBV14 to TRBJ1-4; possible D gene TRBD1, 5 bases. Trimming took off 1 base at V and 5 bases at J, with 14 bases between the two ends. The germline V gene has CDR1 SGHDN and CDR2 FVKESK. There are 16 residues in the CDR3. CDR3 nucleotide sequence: TGTGCCAGCAGCCAAGGGGTAACAGGCCTGAATGAAAAACTGTTTTTT. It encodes CASSQGVTGLNEKLFF. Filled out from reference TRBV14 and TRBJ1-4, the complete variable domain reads EAGVTQFPSHSVIEKGQTVTLRCDPISGHDNLYWYRRVMGKEIKFLLHFVKESKQDESGMPNNRFLAERTGGTYSTLKVQPAELEDSGVYFCASSQGVTGLNEKLFFGSGTQLSVL.

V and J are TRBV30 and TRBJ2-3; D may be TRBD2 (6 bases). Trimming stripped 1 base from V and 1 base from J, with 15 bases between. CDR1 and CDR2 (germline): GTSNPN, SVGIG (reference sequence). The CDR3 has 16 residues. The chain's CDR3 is CAWSARLGWGTDTQYF. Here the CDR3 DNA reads TGTGCCTGGAGTGCTCGACTAGGATGGGGCACAGATACGCAGTATTTT. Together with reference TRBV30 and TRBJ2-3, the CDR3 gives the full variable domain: SQTIHQWPATLVQPVGSPLSLECTVEGTSNPNLYWYRQAAGRGLQLLFYSVGIGQISSEVPQNLSASRPQDRQFILSSKKLLLSDSGFYLCAWSARLGWGTDTQYFGPGTRLTVL.

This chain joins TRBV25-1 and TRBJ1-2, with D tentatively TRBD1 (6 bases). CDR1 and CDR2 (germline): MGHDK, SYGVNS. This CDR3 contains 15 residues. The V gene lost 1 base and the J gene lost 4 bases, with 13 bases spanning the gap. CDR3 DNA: TGTGCCAGCAGTGAATGGGGGGGCCCCCTCTATGGCTACACCTTC. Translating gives CASSEWGGPLYGYTF.

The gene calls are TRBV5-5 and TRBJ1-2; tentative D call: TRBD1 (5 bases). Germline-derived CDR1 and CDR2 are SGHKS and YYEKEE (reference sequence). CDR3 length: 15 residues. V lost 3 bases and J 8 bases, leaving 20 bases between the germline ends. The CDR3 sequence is CASSSYTLGGKGYTF. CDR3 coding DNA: TGTGCCAGCAGCTCATACACGTTGGGGGGTAAGGGCTACACCTTC.

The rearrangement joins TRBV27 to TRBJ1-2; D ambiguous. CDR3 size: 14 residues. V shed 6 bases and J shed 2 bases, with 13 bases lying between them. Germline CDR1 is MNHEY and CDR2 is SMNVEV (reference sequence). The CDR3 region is CASSPAGSNYGYTF. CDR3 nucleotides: TGTGCCAGCAGCCCCGCGGGCTCGAACTATGGCTACACCTTC.

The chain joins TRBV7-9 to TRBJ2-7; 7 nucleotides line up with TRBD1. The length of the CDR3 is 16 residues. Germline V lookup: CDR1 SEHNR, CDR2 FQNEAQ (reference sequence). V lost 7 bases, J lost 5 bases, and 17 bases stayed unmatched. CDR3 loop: CASNSDRGRGSHEQYF. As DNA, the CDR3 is TGTGCCAGCAACTCTGATAGGGGCAGGGGGTCCCACGAGCAGTACTTC. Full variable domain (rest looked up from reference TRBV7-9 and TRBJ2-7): DTGVSQNPRHKITKRGQNVTFRCDPISEHNRLYWYRQTLGQGPEFLTYFQNEAQLEKSRLLSDRFSAERPKGSFSTLEIQRTEQGDSAMYLCASNSDRGRGSHEQYFGPGTRLTVT.

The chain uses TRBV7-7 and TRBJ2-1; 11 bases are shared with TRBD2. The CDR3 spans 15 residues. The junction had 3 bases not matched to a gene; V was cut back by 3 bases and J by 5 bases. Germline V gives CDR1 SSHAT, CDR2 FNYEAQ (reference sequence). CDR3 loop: CASSFGTSGNNEQFF. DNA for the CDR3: TGTGCCAGCAGCTTTGGGACTAGCGGTAACAATGAGCAGTTCTTC.

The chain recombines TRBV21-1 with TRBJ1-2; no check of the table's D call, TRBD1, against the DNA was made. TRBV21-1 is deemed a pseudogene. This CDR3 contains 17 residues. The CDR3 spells CASSYPEGDRLNYGYTF. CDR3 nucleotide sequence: TGTGCCAGCAGCTACCCAGAGGGGGACAGGCTGAACTATGGCTACACCTTC.

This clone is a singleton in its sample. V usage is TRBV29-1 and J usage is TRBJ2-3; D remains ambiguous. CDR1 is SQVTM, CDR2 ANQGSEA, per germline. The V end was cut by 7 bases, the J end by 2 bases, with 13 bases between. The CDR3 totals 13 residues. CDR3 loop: CSGGRQDTDTQYF. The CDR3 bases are TGCAGCGGTGGGCGCCAGGACACAGATACGCAGTATTTT.

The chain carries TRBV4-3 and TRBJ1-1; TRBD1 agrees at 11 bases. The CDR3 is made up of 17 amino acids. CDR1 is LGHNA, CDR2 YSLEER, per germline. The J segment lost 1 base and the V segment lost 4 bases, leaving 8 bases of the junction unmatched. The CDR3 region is CASSLSGTGGKNTEAFF. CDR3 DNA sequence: TGCGCCAGCAGCCTGTCCGGGACAGGGGGAAAGAACACTGAAGCTTTCTTT.

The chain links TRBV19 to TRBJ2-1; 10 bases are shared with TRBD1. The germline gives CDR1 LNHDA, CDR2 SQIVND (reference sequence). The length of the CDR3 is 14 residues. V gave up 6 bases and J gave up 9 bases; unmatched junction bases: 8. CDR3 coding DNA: TGTGCCAGTAGCCCGGGACAGGGGCTTAGTGAGCAGTTCTTC. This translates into CASSPGQGLSEQFF.

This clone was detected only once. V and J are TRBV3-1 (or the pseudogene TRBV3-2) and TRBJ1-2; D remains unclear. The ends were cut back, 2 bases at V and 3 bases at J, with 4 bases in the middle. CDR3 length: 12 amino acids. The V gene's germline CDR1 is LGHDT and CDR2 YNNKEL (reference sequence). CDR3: CASSQLDYGYTF. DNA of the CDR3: TGTGCCAGCAGCCAACTAGACTATGGCTACACCTTC.

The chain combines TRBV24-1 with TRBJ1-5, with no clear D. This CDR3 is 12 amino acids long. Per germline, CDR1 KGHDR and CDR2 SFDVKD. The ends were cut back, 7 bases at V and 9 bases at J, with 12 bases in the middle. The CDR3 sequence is CATRDTEGPQHF. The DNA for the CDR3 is TGTGCCACCAGAGACACGGAGGGGCCCCAGCATTTT.